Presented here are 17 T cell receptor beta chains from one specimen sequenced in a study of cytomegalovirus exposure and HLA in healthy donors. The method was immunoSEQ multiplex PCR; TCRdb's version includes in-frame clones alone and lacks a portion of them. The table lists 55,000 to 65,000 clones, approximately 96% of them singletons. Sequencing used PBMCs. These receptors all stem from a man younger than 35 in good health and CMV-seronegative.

CDR3 protein: CASSFRDLSSYEQYF. The DNA of the CDR3 is TGTGCCAGCAGCTTCCGGGACTTAAGCTCCTACGAGCAGTACTTC. The V call is TRBV7-2, the J call TRBJ2-7, with a tentative D call TRBD2 (6 bases). This CDR3 comprises 15 residues. With 3 bases removed from V and 0 bases from J, the gap between germline ends came to 12 bases. The V gene's germline CDR1 is SGHTA and CDR2 FQGNSA.

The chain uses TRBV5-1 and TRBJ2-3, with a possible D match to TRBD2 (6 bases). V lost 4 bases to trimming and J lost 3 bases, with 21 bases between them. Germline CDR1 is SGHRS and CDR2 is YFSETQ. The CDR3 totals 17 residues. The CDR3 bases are TGCGCCAGCAGCCTGGTGGGGCGCGGGATAGTAACAGATACGCAGTATTTT. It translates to CASSLVGRGIVTDTQYF.

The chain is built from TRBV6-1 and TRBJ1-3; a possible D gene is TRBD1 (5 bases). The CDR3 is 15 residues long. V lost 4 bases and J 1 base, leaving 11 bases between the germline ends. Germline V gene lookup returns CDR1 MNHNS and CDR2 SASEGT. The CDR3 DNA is TGTGCCAGCAGTGTGCGACAGCCATCTGGAAACACCATATATTTT. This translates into CASSVRQPSGNTIYF.

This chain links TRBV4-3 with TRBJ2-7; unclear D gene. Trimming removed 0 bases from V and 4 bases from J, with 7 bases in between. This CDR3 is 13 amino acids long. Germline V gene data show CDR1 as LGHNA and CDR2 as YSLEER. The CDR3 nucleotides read TGCGCCAGCAGCCAAGAACGCGGTTACGAGCAGTACTTC. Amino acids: CASSQERGYEQYF.

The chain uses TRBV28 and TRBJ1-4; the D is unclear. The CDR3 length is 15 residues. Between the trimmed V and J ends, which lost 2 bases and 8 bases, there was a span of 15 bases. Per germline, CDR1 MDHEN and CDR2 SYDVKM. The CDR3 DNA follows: TGTGCCAGCAGTTTACCGGGCCTAAGGAGGGAAAAACTGTTTTTT. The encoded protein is CASSLPGLRREKLFF. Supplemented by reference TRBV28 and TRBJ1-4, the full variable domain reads DVKVTQSSRYLVKRTGEKVFLECVQDMDHENMFWYRQDPGLGLRLIYFSYDVKMKEKGDIPEGYSVSREKKERFSLILESASTNQTSMYLCASSLPGLRREKLFFGSGTQLSVL.

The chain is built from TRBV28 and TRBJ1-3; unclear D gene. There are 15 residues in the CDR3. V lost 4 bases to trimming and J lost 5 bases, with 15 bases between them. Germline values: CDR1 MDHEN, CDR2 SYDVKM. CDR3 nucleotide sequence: TGTGCCAGCAGTTCCCCCCCGGGGAGTAGAAACACCATATATTTT. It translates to CASSSPPGSRNTIYF.

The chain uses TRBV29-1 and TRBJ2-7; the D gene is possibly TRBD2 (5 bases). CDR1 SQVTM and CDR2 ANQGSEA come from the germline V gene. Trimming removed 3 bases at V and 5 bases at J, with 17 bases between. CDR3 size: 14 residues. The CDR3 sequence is CSVEGSFLGHEQYF. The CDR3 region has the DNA TGCAGCGTTGAGGGGAGTTTCCTGGGCCACGAGCAGTACTTC.

The CDR3 protein is CASSFVERGAYEQYF. The CDR3 coding sequence is TGTGCCAGCAGTTTTGTTGAGCGGGGAGCCTACGAGCAGTACTTC. The gene calls are TRBV28 and TRBJ2-5; 7 nucleotides match TRBD2. The J call is uncertain, as TRBJ2-7 better fits the DNA end. CDR1 and CDR2 from the germline V gene are MDHEN and SYDVKM. The CDR3 length is 15 residues.

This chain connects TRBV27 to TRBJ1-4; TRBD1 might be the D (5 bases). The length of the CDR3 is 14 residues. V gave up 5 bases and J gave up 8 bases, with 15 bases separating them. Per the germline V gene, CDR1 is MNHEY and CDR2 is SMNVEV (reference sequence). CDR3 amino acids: CASSRGGEGEKLFF. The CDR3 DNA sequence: TGTGCCAGCAGTAGGGGAGGCGAGGGGGAAAAACTGTTTTTT.

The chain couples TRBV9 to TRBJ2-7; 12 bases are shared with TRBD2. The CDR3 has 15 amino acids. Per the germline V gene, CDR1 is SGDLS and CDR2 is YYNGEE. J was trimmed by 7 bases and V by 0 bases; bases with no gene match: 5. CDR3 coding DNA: TGTGCCAGCAGCGTAGGTGGACTAGCGGGAAGGGAGCAGTACTTC. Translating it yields CASSVGGLAGREQYF.

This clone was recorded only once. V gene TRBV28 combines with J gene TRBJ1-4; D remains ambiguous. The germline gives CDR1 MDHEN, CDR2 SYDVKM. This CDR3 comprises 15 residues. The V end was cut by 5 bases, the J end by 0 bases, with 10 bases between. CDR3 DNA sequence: TGTGCCAGCAGTCCCTCGGGTGCAACTAATGAAAAACTGTTTTTT. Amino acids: CASSPSGATNEKLFF.

The CDR3 sequence is CASSRGQISAVQYF. CDR3 bases: TGTGCCAGCAGCCGCGGACAGATCTCCGCGGTACAGTATTTT. The chain has TRBV11-3 and TRBJ2-3, with a weak D call TRBD1 (6 bases). The V end lost 5 bases, the J end lost 12 bases, and 21 bases lay between the germline ends. Germline V gene lookup returns CDR1 SGHNT and CDR2 YENEEA. This CDR3 region has 14 residues.

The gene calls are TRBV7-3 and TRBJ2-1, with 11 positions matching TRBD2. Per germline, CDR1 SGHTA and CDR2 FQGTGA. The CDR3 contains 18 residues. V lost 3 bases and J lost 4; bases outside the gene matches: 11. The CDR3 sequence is CASSLGPIAGGTYNEQFF. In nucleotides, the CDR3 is TGTGCCAGCAGCTTGGGTCCGATAGCGGGAGGGACTTACAATGAGCAGTTCTTC.

CDR3 sequence reads: CAWSPHRMNTEAFF. In DNA, the CDR3 is TGTGCCTGGAGTCCCCACAGGATGAACACTGAAGCTTTCTTT. V is TRBV30 and J is TRBJ1-1; TRBD1 is a possible D gene (5 bases). Trimming pared 2 bases from V and 0 bases from J, leaving 10 bases between. This CDR3 spans 14 amino acids. Per germline, CDR1 GTSNPN and CDR2 SVGIG (reference sequence).

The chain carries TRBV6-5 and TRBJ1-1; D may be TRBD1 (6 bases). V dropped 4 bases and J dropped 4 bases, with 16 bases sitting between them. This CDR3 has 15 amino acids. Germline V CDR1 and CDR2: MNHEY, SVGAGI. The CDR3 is CASSSRFRGSTEAFF. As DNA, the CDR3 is TGTGCCAGCAGTTCGCGGTTTAGGGGGAGCACTGAAGCTTTCTTT.

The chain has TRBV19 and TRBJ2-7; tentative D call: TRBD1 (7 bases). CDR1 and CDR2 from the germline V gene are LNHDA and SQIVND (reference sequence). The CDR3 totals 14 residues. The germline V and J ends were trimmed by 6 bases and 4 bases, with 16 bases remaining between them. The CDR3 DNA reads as TGTGCCAGTAGCATGGCGGGACAGCAATACGAGCAGTACTTC. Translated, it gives CASSMAGQQYEQYF.

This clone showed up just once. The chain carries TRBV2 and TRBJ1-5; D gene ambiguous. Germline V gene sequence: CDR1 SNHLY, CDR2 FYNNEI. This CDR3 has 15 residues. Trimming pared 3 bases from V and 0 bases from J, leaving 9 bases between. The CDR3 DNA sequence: TGTGCCAGCAGTGAGGGCGGGCTTAGCAATCAGCCCCAGCATTTT. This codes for CASSEGGLSNQPQHF.